This TCR beta chain was identified in a study of shared clonotypes between healthy human individuals. Whole-study results and caveats: With four donors compared, 4.5% to 6.5% of naive CD4 clonotypes were shared. Measured sharing among donors was expected to vary with sequencing depth.

Notes on this clone: Its antigen is unknown.

The assay was carried out at the deep level. The repertoire was sequenced with immunoSEQ multiplex PCR; TCRdb's copy has only in-frame clones and lacks some. The sample yields fewer than 1.8 million clones, 98% seen once. The germline V gene encodes CDR1 MDHEN and CDR2 SYDVKM. Trimming took 6 bases from V and 3 from J, leaving 15 bases between them. The CDR3 length is 14 residues. All donors were Caucasian adults living in Nashville, Tennessee. The chain uses TRBV28 and TRBJ2-7, with D possibly matching TRBD2 (6 bases). The sequenced sample was naive CD4+ T cells sorted from blood. Subset reported: CD45RA+ positively selected. The sequence was obtained from a young man in good health. CDR3 loop: CASRPNGLYYEQYF. DNA of the CDR3: TGTGCCAGCAGGCCAAATGGACTATACTACGAGCAGTACTTC.